The present entry profiles one T cell receptor beta chain with its context. From its re-call of the 5' RACE reads, TCRdb lists each CDR3 protein once, without DNA. There are 150,000 to 180,000 distinct CDR3 sequences in the sample, with 37% held by the top ten. The record originates from a study of T cells expressing NK-cell markers. The V gene's germline CDR1 is MGHRA and CDR2 YSYEKL. The CDR3 contains 14 residues. V gene TRBV4-1 combines with J gene TRBJ2-1; the TCRdb D gene call, TRBD2, has no DNA to confirm it. The sequence was obtained from a woman in her 50s in good health. The specimen sequenced was blood T cells: a sorted CD56 or NKG2C T cell subset, CD4+ or CD8+ T cells, or bulk PBMC T cells (not recorded which). The CDR3 is CASTATSGRGEQFF.